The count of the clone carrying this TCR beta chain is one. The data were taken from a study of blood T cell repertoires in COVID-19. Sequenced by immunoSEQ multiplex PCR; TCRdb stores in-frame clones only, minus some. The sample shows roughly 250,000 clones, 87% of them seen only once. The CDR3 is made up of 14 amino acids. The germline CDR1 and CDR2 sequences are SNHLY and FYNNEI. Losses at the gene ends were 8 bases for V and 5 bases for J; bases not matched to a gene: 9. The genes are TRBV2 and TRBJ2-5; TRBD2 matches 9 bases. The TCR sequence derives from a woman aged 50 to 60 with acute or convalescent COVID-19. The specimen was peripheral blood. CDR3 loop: CASEPSGIGETQYF. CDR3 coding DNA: TGTGCCAGCGAGCCTAGCGGGATAGGGGAGACCCAGTACTTC.